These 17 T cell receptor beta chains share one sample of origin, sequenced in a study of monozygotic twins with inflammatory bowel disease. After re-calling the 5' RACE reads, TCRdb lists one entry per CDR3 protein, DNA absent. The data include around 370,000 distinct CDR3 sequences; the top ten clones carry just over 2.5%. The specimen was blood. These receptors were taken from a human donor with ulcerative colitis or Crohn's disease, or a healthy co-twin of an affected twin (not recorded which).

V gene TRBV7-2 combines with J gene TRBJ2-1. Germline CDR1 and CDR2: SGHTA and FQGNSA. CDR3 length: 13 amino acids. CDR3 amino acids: CASSLPSHNEQFF.

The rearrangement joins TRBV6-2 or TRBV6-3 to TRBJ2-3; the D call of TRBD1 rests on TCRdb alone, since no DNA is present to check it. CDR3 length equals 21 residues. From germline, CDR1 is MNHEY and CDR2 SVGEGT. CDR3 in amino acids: CASSYYSPNRGQIRSTDTQYF.

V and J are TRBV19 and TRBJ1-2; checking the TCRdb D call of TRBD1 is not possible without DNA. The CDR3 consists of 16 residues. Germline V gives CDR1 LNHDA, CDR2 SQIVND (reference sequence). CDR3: CASLGQKHSGSYGYTF.

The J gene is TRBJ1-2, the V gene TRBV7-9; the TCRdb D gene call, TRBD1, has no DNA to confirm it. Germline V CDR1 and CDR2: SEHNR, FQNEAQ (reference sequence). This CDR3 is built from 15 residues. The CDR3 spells CASSLRVDSTGGYTF.

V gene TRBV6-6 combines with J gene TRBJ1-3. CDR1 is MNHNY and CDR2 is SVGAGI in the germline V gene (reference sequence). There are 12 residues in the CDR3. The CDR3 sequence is CASSPAGNTIYF.

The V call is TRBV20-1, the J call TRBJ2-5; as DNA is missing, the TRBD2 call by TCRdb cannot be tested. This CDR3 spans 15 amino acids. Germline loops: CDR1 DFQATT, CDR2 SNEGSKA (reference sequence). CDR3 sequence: CSARDQSRRRETQYF.

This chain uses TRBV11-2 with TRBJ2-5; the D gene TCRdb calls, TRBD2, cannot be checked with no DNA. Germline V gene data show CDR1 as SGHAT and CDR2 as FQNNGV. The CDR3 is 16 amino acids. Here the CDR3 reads CASSPGLAGKKGTQYF. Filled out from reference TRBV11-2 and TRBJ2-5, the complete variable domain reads EAGVAQSPRYKIIEKRQSVAFWCNPISGHATLYWYQQILGQGPKLLIQFQNNGVVDDSQLPKDRFSAERLKGVDSTLKIQPAKLEDSAVYLCASSPGLAGKKGTQYFGPGTRLLVL.

CDR3 sequence reads: CASSLFRDPNEQFF. The chain is built from TRBV12-3 or TRBV12-4 and TRBJ2-1; as DNA is missing, the TRBD1 call by TCRdb cannot be tested. The CDR3 length is 14 residues.

CDR3 protein: CSATGLAGLTDTQYF. This sequence joins TRBV20-1 and TRBJ2-3; TCRdb outputs TRBD2, but without DNA this stays unchecked. Germline V gives CDR1 DFQATT, CDR2 SNEGSKA (reference sequence). This CDR3 is 15 amino acids long.

CDR3 protein: CASSKYLAGGTNEQFF. This chain connects TRBV6-2 or TRBV6-3 to TRBJ2-1; TCRdb's D call, TRBD2, is unchecked because there is no DNA. The germline gives CDR1 MNHEY, CDR2 SVGEGT. The CDR3 is 16 residues long.

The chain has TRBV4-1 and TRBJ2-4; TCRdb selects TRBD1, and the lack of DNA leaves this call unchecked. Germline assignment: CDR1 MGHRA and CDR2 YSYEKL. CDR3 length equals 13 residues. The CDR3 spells CASSLQGENIQYF.

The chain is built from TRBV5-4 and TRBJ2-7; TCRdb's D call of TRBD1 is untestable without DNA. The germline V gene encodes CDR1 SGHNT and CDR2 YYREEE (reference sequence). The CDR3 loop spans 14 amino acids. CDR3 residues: CASNVPGQGYEQYF.

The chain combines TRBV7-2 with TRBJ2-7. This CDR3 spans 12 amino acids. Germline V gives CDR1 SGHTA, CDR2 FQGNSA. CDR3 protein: CASSLTPYEQYF.

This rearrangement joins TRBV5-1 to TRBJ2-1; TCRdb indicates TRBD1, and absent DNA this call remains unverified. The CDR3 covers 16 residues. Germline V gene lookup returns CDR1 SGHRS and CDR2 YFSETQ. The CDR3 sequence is CASSLAIAGGLDEQFF.

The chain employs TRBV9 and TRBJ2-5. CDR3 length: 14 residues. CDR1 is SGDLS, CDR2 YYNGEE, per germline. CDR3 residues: CASSVGGELETQYF. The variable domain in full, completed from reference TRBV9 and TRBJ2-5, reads DSGVTQTPKHLITATGQRVTLRCSPRSGDLSVYWYQQSLDQGLQFLIQYYNGEERAKGNILERFSAQQFPDLHSELNLSSLELGDSALYFCASSVGGELETQYFGPGTRLLVL.

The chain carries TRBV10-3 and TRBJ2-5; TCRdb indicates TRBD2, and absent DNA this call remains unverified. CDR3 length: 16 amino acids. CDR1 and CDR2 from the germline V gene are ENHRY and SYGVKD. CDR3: CAISEFVAGDQETQYF.

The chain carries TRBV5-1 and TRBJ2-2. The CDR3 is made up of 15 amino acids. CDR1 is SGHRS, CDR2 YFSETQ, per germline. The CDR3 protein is CASSRTPGNTGELFF.